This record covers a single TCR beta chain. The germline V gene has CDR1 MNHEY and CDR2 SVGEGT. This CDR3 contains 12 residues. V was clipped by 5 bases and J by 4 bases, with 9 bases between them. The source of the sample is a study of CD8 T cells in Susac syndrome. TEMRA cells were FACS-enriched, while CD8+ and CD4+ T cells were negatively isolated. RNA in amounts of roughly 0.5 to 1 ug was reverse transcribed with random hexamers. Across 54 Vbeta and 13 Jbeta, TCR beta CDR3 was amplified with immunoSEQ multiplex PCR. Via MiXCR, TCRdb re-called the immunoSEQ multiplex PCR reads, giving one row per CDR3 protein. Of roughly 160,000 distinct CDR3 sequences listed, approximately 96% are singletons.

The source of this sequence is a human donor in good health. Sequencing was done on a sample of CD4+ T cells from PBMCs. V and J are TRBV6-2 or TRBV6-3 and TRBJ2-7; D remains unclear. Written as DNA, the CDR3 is TGTGCCAGCAGTCGCCCATGGTACGAGCAGTACTTC. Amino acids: CASSRPWYEQYF.